This entry features one TCR beta chain sequence. The data belong to a study of blood T cell repertoires in COVID-19. Authors' data handling: Estimation of nucleated cell counts was performed using reference gene primer amplification. This table comes from immunoSEQ multiplex PCR, and its TCRdb copy is limited to in-frame clones, with some not included. The D gene and trimming were derived from the DNA, and the V and J assignments and clone size from that table. The sample carries 150,000 or so clones, more than 85% recorded once. The V and J ends lost 0 bases and 9 bases respectively, with 22 bases between them. From germline, CDR1 is SGDLS and CDR2 YYNGEE. The CDR3 covers 17 residues.

The clonotype was recovered from a woman in her 70s with acute or convalescent COVID-19. The sequencing sample was made of peripheral blood. The gene calls are TRBV9 and TRBJ2-1, with D perhaps matching TRBD1 (7 bases). CDR3 DNA sequence: TGTGCCAGCAGCGTAGGTGGGACAGAGGGGGGAAAAACTGAGCAGTTCTTC. This gives the protein CASSVGGTEGGKTEQFF.